The following is a TCR beta chain sequence with its context. The data stem from a study of blood T cell repertoires in COVID-19. Study as a whole: COVID-19 samples collected from the United States, Italy and Spain covered acute and convalescent phases. Nucleic acid was either cDNA or gDNA, and it came from T cells, B-cell-depleted T cells, or PBMCs.

Per the original data handling: Reference gene primer amplification gave estimated nucleated cell counts. The data were produced by immunoSEQ multiplex PCR, yet TCRdb's version contains in-frame clones alone and is incomplete. Clonal size and the V and J genes are those of that table, whereas D and trimming came from the DNA. The repertoire includes approximately 290,000 clones, around 89% of them detected once, and about 0.8% sits in the top ten. The clonotype was recovered from a man younger than 40 with acute or convalescent COVID-19. Sequenced: peripheral blood.

CDR3 residues: CATQGAGYEQYF. In nucleotides, the CDR3 is TGTGCCACCCAGGGGGCGGGATACGAGCAGTACTTC. The rearrangement joins TRBV28 to TRBJ2-7; TRBD1 agrees at 8 bases. The CDR3 is made up of 12 amino acids. Germline V gives CDR1 MDHEN, CDR2 SYDVKM. V was pared by 10 bases and J by 4 bases, with 6 bases of the junction left unmatched.